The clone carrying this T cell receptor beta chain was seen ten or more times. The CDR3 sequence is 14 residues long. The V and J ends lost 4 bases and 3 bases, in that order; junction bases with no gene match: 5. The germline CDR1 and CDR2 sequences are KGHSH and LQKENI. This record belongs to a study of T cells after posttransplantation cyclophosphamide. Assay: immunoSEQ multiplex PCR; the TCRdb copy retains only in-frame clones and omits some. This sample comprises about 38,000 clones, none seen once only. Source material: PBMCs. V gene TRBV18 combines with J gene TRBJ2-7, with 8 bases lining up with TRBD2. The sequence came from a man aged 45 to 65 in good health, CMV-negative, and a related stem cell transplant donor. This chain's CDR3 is CASSQGLDYYEQYF. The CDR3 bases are TGTGCCAGCTCACAGGGACTAGATTACTACGAGCAGTACTTC.